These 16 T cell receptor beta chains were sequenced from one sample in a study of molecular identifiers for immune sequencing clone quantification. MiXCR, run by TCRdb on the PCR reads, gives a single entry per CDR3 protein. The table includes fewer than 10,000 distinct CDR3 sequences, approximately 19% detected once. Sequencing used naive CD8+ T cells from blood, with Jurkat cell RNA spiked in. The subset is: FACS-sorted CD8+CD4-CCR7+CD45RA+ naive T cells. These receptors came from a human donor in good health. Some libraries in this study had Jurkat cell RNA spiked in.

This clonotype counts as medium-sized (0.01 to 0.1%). The CDR3 region is CASSPDSTPEAFF. The CDR3 bases are TGTGCCAGCAGCCCGGACAGCACGCCTGAAGCTTTCTTT. The chain recombines TRBV13 with TRBJ1-1; weak D call: TRBD1 (6 bases). From germline, CDR1 is PRHDT and CDR2 FYEKMQ (reference sequence). V dropped 5 bases and J dropped 6 bases, with 13 bases sitting between them. The CDR3 sequence is 13 residues long.

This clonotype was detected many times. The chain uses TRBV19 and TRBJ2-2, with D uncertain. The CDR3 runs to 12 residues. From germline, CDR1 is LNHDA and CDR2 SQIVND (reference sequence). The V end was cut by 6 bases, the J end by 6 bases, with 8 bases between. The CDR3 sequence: CASSNSAGELFF. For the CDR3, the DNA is TGTGCCAGTAGCAACTCAGCCGGGGAGCTGTTTTTT.

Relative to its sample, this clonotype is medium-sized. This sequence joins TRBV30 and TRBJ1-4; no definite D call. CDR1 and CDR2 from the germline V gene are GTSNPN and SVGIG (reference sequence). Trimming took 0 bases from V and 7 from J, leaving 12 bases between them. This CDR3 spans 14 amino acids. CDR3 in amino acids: CAWSVTGPGEKLFF. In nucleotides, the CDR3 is TGTGCCTGGAGTGTAACGGGCCCTGGTGAAAAACTGTTTTTT.

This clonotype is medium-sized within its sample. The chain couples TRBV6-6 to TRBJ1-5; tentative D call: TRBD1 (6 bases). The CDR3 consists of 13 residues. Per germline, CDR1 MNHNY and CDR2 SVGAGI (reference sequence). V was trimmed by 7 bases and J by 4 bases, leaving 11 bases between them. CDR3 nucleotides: TGTGCCAGCATAGAGGGGGGTAATCAGCCCCAGCATTTT. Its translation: CASIEGGNQPQHF.

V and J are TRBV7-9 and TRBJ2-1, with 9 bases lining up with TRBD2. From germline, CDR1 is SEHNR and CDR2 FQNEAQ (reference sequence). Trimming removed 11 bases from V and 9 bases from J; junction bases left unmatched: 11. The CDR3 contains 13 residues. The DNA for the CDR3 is TGTGCCGCCTCTCTAGCGGGATTTGGTGAGCAGTTCTTC. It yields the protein CAASLAGFGEQFF.

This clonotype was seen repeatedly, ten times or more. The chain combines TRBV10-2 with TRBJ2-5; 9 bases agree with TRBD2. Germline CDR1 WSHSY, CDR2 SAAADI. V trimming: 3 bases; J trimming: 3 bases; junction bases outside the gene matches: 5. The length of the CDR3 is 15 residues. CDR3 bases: TGCGCCAGCAGTGATTCCGCGGGGGGGGAAGAGACCCAGTACTTC. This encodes CASSDSAGGEETQYF.

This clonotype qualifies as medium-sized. CDR3 region: CASSLSGSNTEAFF. Here the CDR3 DNA reads TGTGCCAGTAGCCTTTCCGGGTCTAACACTGAAGCTTTCTTT. This rearrangement joins TRBV19 to TRBJ1-1; D call uncertain. Trimming removed 6 bases from V and 2 bases from J, with 13 bases in between. The CDR3 contains 14 residues. The V gene's germline CDR1 is LNHDA and CDR2 SQIVND (reference sequence).

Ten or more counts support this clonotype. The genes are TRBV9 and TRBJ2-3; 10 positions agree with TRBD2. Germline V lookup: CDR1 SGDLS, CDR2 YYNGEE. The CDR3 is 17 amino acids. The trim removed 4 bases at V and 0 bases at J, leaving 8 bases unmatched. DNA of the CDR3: TGTGCCAGCAGCCCGACCGGGACTAGCGCTAGCACAGATACGCAGTATTTT. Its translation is CASSPTGTSASTDTQYF. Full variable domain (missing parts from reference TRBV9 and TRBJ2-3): DSGVTQTPKHLITATGQRVTLRCSPRSGDLSVYWYQQSLDQGLQFLIQYYNGEERAKGNILERFSAQQFPDLHSELNLSSLELGDSALYFCASSPTGTSASTDTQYFGPGTRLTVL.

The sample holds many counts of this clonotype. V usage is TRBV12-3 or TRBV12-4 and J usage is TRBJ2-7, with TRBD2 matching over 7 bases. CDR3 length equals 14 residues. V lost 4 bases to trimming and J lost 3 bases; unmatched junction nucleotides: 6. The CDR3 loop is CASSSRRGYYEQYF. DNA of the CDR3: TGTGCCAGCAGTTCTCGGCGGGGGTACTACGAGCAGTACTTC.

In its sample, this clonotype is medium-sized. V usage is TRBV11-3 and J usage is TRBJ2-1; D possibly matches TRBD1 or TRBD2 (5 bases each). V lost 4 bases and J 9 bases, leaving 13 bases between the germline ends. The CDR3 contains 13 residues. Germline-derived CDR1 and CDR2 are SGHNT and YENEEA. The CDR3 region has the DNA TGTGCCAGCAGCTCGGGGACCGCCGTTGAGCAGTTCTTC. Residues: CASSSGTAVEQFF.

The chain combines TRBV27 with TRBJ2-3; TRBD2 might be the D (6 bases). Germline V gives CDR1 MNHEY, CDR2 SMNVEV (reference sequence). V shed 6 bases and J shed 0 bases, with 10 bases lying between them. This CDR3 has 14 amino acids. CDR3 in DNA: TGTGCCAGCAGGCGGGGAGCTAGCACAGATACGCAGTATTTT. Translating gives CASRRGASTDTQYF.

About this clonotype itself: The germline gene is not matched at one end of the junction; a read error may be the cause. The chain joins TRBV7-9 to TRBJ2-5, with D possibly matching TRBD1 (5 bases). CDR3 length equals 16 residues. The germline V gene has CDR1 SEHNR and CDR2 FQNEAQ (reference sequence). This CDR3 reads CASGSSLTETQETRYF. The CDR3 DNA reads TGTGCCAGCGGCTCTTCCCTGACAGAAACCCAAGAGACCCGGTACTTC.

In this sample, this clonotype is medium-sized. CDR3 loop: CASSYGRGNEQFF. The DNA of the CDR3 is TGTGCCAGCAGTTATGGCAGGGGCAATGAGCAGTTCTTC. The rearrangement links TRBV6-2 or TRBV6-3 to TRBJ2-1, with D possibly matching TRBD1 (6 bases). Germline CDR1 reads MNHEY; CDR2 reads SVGEGT. V was clipped by 3 bases and J by 6 bases, with 9 bases between them. CDR3 length equals 13 residues.

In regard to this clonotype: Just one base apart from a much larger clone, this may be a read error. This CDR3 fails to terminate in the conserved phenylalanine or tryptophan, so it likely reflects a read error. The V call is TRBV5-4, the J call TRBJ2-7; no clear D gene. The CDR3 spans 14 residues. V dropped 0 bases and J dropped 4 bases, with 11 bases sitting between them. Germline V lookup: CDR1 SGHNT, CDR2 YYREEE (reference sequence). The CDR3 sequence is CASSLDSSYYEQYI. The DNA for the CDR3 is TGTGCCAGCAGCTTGGACAGTTCCTATTACGAGCAGTACATC.

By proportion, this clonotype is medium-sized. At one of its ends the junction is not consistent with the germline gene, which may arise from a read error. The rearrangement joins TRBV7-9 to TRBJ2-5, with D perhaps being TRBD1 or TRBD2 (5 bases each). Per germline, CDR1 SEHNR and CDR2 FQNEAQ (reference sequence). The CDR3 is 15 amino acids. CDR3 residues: CASSLPAGDQETQYF. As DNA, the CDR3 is TGTGCCAGCAGCTTGCCTGCTGGGGACCAGGAGACCCAGTACTTC.

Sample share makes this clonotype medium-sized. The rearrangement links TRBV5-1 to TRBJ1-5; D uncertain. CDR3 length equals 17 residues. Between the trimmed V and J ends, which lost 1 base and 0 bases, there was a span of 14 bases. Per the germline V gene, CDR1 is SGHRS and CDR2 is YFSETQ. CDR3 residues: CASSLWGGEGSNQPQHF. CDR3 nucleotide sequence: TGCGCCAGCAGCTTGTGGGGTGGAGAGGGTAGCAATCAGCCCCAGCATTTT.